The 31 T cell receptor beta chains below were found in one sample sequenced in a study of tumor-infiltrating lymphocytes in primary liver carcinoma. For each extraction, RNA and DNA were obtained together from 20-30 mg of unsorted bulk tissue. From approximately 550 ng of total RNA, TCR beta-specific cDNA was reverse-transcribed using a constant-region primer. Three-round nested multiplex PCR performed with slightly modified ARM-PCR produced the TCR beta libraries. Researchers ran the first two PCR rounds for roughly 10 cycles each with TRBV1-TRBV30 forward primers and a C-beta reverse primer. TCRdb called the multiplex PCR reads again in MiXCR, with one record for every CDR3 protein. Here the sample spans around 120,000 distinct CDR3 sequences, about 68% being singletons. Sequenced sample: liver tumor tissue from sampling region 1. Subset described: tumor region T1, superior pole. The receptors come from a woman in her sixties with primary liver carcinoma and hepatitis B virus infection.

Concerning this clonotype itself: The CDR3 ends on some other residue instead of the conserved phenylalanine or tryptophan, so this is likely a read error. This chain joins TRBV6-6 and TRBJ1-5; weak D call: TRBD1 (5 bases). Germline V gives CDR1 MNHNY, CDR2 SVGAGI (reference sequence). The CDR3 is 13 amino acids. The chain's CDR3 is CDSTGTTNQPQHI. The DNA of the CDR3 is TGTGACAGCACCGGGACCACTAATCAGCCCCAGCATATT.

The chain carries TRBV11-2 and TRBJ1-1; D might be TRBD1 (6 bases). The CDR3 is 16 amino acids. The germline gives CDR1 SGHAT, CDR2 FQNNGV. The germline V and J ends were trimmed by 5 bases and 4 bases, with 20 bases remaining between them. CDR3 nucleotides: TGTGCCAGCAGCCCACTCGGGGGGGCGCCTACCACTGAAGCTTTCTTT. Residues: CASSPLGGAPTTEAFF.

The chain combines TRBV4-1 with TRBJ2-2, with D perhaps TRBD1 (6 bases). V lost 2 bases to trimming and J lost 0 bases, with 13 bases between them. Germline CDR1 reads MGHRA; CDR2 reads YSYEKL. The length of the CDR3 is 17 residues. Here the CDR3 DNA reads TGCGCCAGCAGCCAAACAAGGGGGACATCGAACACCGGGGAGCTGTTTTTT. Amino acid sequence: CASSQTRGTSNTGELFF.

Of note for this clonotype: One end of the junction does not line up with germline, which may come from a read error. V usage is TRBV11-2 and J usage is TRBJ2-1; no clear D. Germline V gene sequence: CDR1 SGHAT, CDR2 FQNNGV. The CDR3 loop spans 14 amino acids. The CDR3 region has the DNA TGTACCAGTAGCTTAGAATTGCGGATCAATGAGCAGTTCTTC. Translating gives CTSSLELRINEQFF.

On this clonotype: This may be a read error, as it is one base from a much larger clone. The chain uses TRBV29-1 and TRBJ2-2; no clear D. V was pared by 7 bases and J by 1 base, with 10 bases between. The CDR3 has 13 amino acids. CDR1 SQVTM and CDR2 ANQGSEA come from the germline V gene. The CDR3 loop reads CSAPHGNTGELFF. CDR3 in DNA: TGCAGCGCCCCGCATGGGAACACCGGGGAGCTGTTTTTT.

A word on this clonotype: Possible read error: a much larger clone is one base away. This chain uses TRBV28 with TRBJ2-3, with TRBD1 matching 8 bases. This CDR3 has 12 residues. The V gene's germline CDR1 is MDHEN and CDR2 SYDVKM. V shed 6 bases and J 11 bases; nucleotides not matched to a gene: 7. The CDR3 loop reads CASRHRGRMQYF. In nucleotides, the CDR3 is TGTGCCAGCAGACACAGGGGGAGGATGCAGTATTTT.

On this clonotype itself: A read error may account for a junction end that differs from germline. The chain uses TRBV11-2 and TRBJ2-1; perhaps TRBD2 as D (5 bases). Germline V gene data show CDR1 as SGHAT and CDR2 as FQNNGV. This CDR3 has 15 amino acids. The CDR3 loop is CSSSLSSPSTGEQFF. CDR3 nucleotides: TGTTCCAGCAGCTTATCATCACCTTCCACGGGGGAGCAGTTCTTC.

This clonotype was observed at least ten times. The V gene is TRBV4-2, the J gene TRBJ2-1; 9 nucleotides align to TRBD2. J lost 4 bases, V lost 1 base, and 5 bases had no gene match. The CDR3 is 16 amino acids. Germline CDR1 LGHNA, CDR2 YNFKEQ. The CDR3 loop reads CASSQVSGSKYNEQFF. The CDR3 DNA follows: TGTGCCAGCAGCCAAGTTAGCGGGAGTAAATACAATGAGCAGTTCTTC.

For this clonotype: This may come from a read error, since a much larger clone is one base off. This chain links TRBV12-3 or TRBV12-4 with TRBJ2-1, with TRBD1 as a possible D gene (6 bases). CDR3 size: 15 residues. The V gene lost 1 base and the J gene lost 7 bases, with 14 bases spanning the gap. CDR3 protein: CASSLEGTSRNEQFF. CDR3 DNA: TGTGCCAGCAGTTTAGAGGGGACATCCCGGAATGAGCAGTTCTTC.

Concerning this clonotype itself: Being one base from a much bigger clone, this may be a read error. V gene TRBV29-1 combines with J gene TRBJ2-6, with TRBD1 as a possible D gene (5 bases). Germline V gives CDR1 SQVTM, CDR2 ANQGSEA. The CDR3 is made up of 14 amino acids. The CDR3 protein is CSERANSGANVLIF. The CDR3 nucleotides read TGCAGCGAACGGGCTAACTCTGGGGCCAACGTCCTGATTTTC.

The chain carries TRBV6-1 and TRBJ2-3; D remains ambiguous. Germline-derived CDR1 and CDR2 are MNHNS and SASEGT. The length of the CDR3 is 13 residues. V gave up 7 bases and J gave up 7 bases, with 15 bases separating them. The CDR3 DNA sequence: TGTGCCAGCACTGACCCCTCCCTCAATACGCAGTATTTT. This encodes CASTDPSLNTQYF.

This clonotype was found a few times. V usage is TRBV5-1 and J usage is TRBJ2-5; 9 bases line up with TRBD2. The CDR3 sequence is 16 residues long. In germline, CDR1 is SGHRS, CDR2 YFSETQ. Losses at the gene ends were 3 bases for V and 4 bases for J; bases not matched to a gene: 10. The CDR3 DNA reads TGCGCCAGCAGCTCCGGGACTAGCTCCCCCGGAGAGACCCAGTACTTC. This codes for CASSSGTSSPGETQYF.

Remarks on this clonotype: The conserved final phenylalanine or tryptophan is absent from the CDR3, which likely points to a read error. The gene calls are TRBV29-1 and TRBJ2-1, with D maybe TRBD2 (6 bases). The germline gives CDR1 SQVTM, CDR2 ANQGSEA. Deletions cut 7 bases from V and 5 bases from J, with 21 bases between. The CDR3 runs 15 residues. The CDR3 DNA sequence: TGCAGCGCCCACTCCCGCGGGGTGGCGGACAATGAGCAGTTCCTC. Its protein is CSAHSRGVADNEQFL.

The chain combines TRBV19 with TRBJ2-2; TRBD1 matches at 7 bases. V was pared by 5 bases and J by 7 bases, with 4 bases of the junction left unmatched. Germline V gives CDR1 LNHDA, CDR2 SQIVND (reference sequence). The CDR3 extends over 13 amino acids. For the CDR3, the DNA is TGTGCCAGTAGTCCCCGGGACAGCGGGGAGCTGTTTTTT. Translation gives CASSPRDSGELFF.

Regarding this clonotype: The conserved phenylalanine or tryptophan normally closing the CDR3 is absent here, so this likely arose from a read error. The chain carries TRBV11-2 and TRBJ2-1, with D maybe TRBD2 (6 bases). V lost 9 bases and J 2 bases, leaving 17 bases between the germline ends. The CDR3 loop spans 15 amino acids. Germline lookup yields CDR1 SGHAT and CDR2 FQNNGV. The CDR3 reads CASSPPGVAYNEQFS. The CDR3 DNA follows: TGTGCCAGTAGCCCGCCGGGGGTCGCCTACAATGAGCAGTTCTCC.

This clonotype was recorded many times. The CDR3 DNA reads as TGTGCCAGCACGTTTACTAGCACAGATACGCAGTATTTT. As protein: CASTFTSTDTQYF. This chain joins TRBV12-3 or TRBV12-4 and TRBJ2-3; D gene uncertain. Trimming stripped 7 bases from V and 0 bases from J, with 8 bases between. The CDR3 extends over 13 amino acids.

This clonotype came up many times. This rearrangement joins TRBV10-2 to TRBJ2-3; no definite D call. There are 13 residues in the CDR3. V lost 0 bases to trimming and J lost 5 bases, with 6 bases between them. Per germline, CDR1 WSHSY and CDR2 SAAADI. This chain's CDR3 is CASSESIGDTQYF. The CDR3 bases are TGCGCCAGCAGTGAGTCGATCGGAGATACGCAGTATTTT.

This clonotype was recorded a few times. The genes are TRBV11-3 and TRBJ2-1, with 12 bases fitting TRBD2. V lost 9 bases, J lost 9 bases, and 15 bases stayed unmatched. The germline CDR1 and CDR2 sequences are SGHNT and YENEEA. CDR3 size: 16 residues. CDR3 sequence: CASSLRLAGAGSEQFF. The CDR3 DNA reads as TGTGCCAGTAGCCTCAGACTAGCGGGAGCGGGGAGTGAGCAGTTCTTC.

Many counts were recorded for this clonotype. The chain recombines TRBV12-3 or TRBV12-4 with TRBJ1-5; D perhaps matches TRBD1 (6 bases). This CDR3 is built from 14 residues. With 11 bases removed from V and 0 bases from J, the gap between germline ends came to 14 bases. The CDR3 nucleotides are TGTGCCGGGGCACAGGGCCCTAGCAATCAGCCCCAGCATTTT. It yields the protein CAGAQGPSNQPQHF.

A note on this clonotype: In this CDR3 the conserved last residue, phenylalanine or tryptophan, is missing, so a read error is likely. No DNA is shown, since the ends of the CDR3 on it are uncertain; the CDR3 is the one TCRdb lists. V gene TRBV29-1 combines with J gene TRBJ2-5; no check of the table's D call, TRBD2, against the DNA was made. Germline CDR1 and CDR2: SQVTM and ANQGSEA. The CDR3 is 14 residues long, ends included. CDR3: CSVTPGLGMATQYS.

The V call is TRBV28, the J call TRBJ2-6; 9 positions agree with TRBD1. The CDR3 runs to 20 residues. Germline V gives CDR1 MDHEN, CDR2 SYDVKM. The ends lost 2 bases at V and 1 base at J; junction bases unmatched: 12. The CDR3 region is CASSLQPGQGGNSGANVLTF. CDR3 DNA sequence: TGTGCCAGCAGTTTACAACCGGGACAGGGTGGGAATTCTGGGGCCAACGTCCTGACTTTC.

Many counts were recorded for this clonotype. This rearrangement joins TRBV12-3 or TRBV12-4 to TRBJ2-1; maybe TRBD1 (5 bases). The V end lost 6 bases, the J end lost 13 bases, and 19 bases lay between the germline ends. This CDR3 is built from 13 residues. CDR3: CASSWAAIGEQFF. Here the CDR3 DNA reads TGTGCCAGCAGCTGGGCTGCAATAGGGGAACAGTTCTTC.

The chain carries TRBV5-1 and TRBJ2-3; TRBD2 matches at 7 bases. The V gene end was trimmed by 4 bases and the J gene end by 0 bases; junction bases not matched to a gene: 14. The CDR3 covers 18 residues. Germline V gene lookup returns CDR1 SGHRS and CDR2 YFSETQ. CDR3 amino acids: CASSPWGPSGTSTDTQYF. CDR3 bases: TGCGCCAGCAGCCCTTGGGGCCCCAGCGGGACTAGCACAGATACGCAGTATTTT.

CDR3 in amino acids: CASGNTDTQYF. CDR3 nucleotide sequence: TGTGCCAGCGGGAACACAGATACGCAGTATTTT. The chain has TRBV6-5 and TRBJ2-3; D call uncertain. The CDR3 runs to 11 residues. The V gene lost 8 bases and the J gene lost 2 bases, with 5 bases spanning the gap. Germline V gene data show CDR1 as MNHEY and CDR2 as SVGAGI.

This sequence joins TRBV6-1 and TRBJ2-7; no reliable D call. This CDR3 is 12 amino acids long. CDR1 and CDR2 from the germline V gene are MNHNS and SASEGT. The ends were cut back, 8 bases at V and 0 bases at J, with 8 bases in the middle. CDR3 in amino acids: CASEQHSYEQYF. The CDR3 coding sequence is TGTGCCAGCGAGCAGCACTCCTACGAGCAGTACTTC.

The V gene is TRBV11-1, the J gene TRBJ1-1; 7 bases are a match to TRBD1. Germline assignment: CDR1 SGHAT and CDR2 FQDESV (reference sequence). This CDR3 region has 14 residues. Trimming removed 4 bases from V and 6 bases from J; junction bases left unmatched: 8. For the CDR3, the DNA is TGTGCCAGCAGCTCGACAGGGATGGGCTCTGAAGCTTTCTTT. Translated: CASSSTGMGSEAFF.

Concerning this clonotype itself: One base away lies a much larger clone, so this may be a sequencing read error. This rearrangement joins TRBV7-6 to TRBJ1-1; the match to TRBD1 covers 8 bases. The CDR3 has 14 amino acids. Germline V gene data show CDR1 as SGHVS and CDR2 as FNYEAQ. This CDR3 is CACSRGQGNTEAFF. The CDR3 region has the DNA TGTGCCTGCAGCAGAGGACAGGGGAACACTGAAGCTTTCTTT.

This clonotype came up many times. The chain links TRBV12-3 or TRBV12-4 to TRBJ2-6; 12 bases map to TRBD1. V shed 5 bases and J 1 base; nucleotides not matched to a gene: 9. This CDR3 comprises 19 residues. As DNA, the CDR3 is TGTGCCAGCAGTCCCGGGACAGGGGGCGCCTTTTCTGGGGCCAACGTCCTGACTTTC. This translates into CASSPGTGGAFSGANVLTF.

The rearrangement links TRBV28 to TRBJ2-1; no clear D gene. V lost 7 bases to trimming and J lost 5 bases, with 9 bases between them. Germline CDR1 and CDR2: MDHEN and SYDVKM. CDR3 length: 12 residues. The CDR3 DNA reads as TGTGCCAGCACCAGTGAGGACAATGAGCAGTTCTTC. Amino acid sequence: CASTSEDNEQFF.

This clonotype was found many times. The chain links TRBV29-1 to TRBJ2-1; TRBD2 matches 8 bases. The ends lost 4 bases at V and 5 bases at J; junction bases unmatched: 10. This CDR3 is 15 amino acids long. Germline CDR1 is SQVTM and CDR2 is ANQGSEA. CDR3 sequence: CSVAGRSGKNNEQFF. CDR3 bases: TGCAGCGTTGCAGGACGTAGCGGGAAGAACAATGAGCAGTTCTTC.

Many counts were recorded for this clonotype. The V and J genes are TRBV4-2 and TRBJ2-3; TRBD2 matches at 13 bases. This CDR3 has 18 amino acids. Looked up from germline, CDR1 is LGHNA and CDR2 is YNFKEQ. With 3 bases clipped from V and 5 bases from J, the junction kept 11 bases outside the gene matches. The CDR3 sequence is CASSHSRLAGGAKDTQYF. CDR3 in DNA: TGTGCCAGCAGCCATTCCCGACTAGCGGGAGGTGCGAAAGATACGCAGTATTTT.